The 16 T cell receptor beta chains in this list originate from one sample, sequenced in a study of human T cells and chemical hapten exposure. Unfractionated whole blood yielded the extracted total RNA. TCRdb called the 5' RACE reads again in MiXCR, with one record for every CDR3 protein. Of under 150,000 distinct CDR3 sequences listed, approximately 20% were seen once; the top ten hold 2.5% to 3.5%. The receptors stem from a human donor in good health.

This chain's CDR3 is CASSLSGSPDTQYF. The CDR3 DNA is TGTGCCAGCAGCCTCAGCGGGAGCCCAGATACGCAGTATTTT. V usage is TRBV7-6 and J usage is TRBJ2-3, with 8 bases matching TRBD2. This CDR3 contains 14 residues. The V gene's germline CDR1 is SGHVS and CDR2 FNYEAQ. J gave up 4 bases and V 5 bases, and 5 bases lay outside the gene matches.

This clonotype was recorded a few times. The chain employs TRBV12-3 or TRBV12-4 and TRBJ2-7; TRBD2 agrees at 9 bases. The CDR3 is 13 amino acids. Trimming cost V 7 bases and J 4 bases; bases outside gene matches: 5. CDR3 DNA sequence: TGTGCCAGCACCCTAGCGGGGATGTACGAGCAGTACTTC. This translates into CASTLAGMYEQYF.

This clonotype has a handful of counts. The J gene is TRBJ2-4, the V gene TRBV29-1, with D unclear. Germline lookup yields CDR1 SQVTM and CDR2 ANQGSEA. Trimming removed 0 bases at V and 1 base at J, with 4 bases between. The CDR3 length is 13 residues. The CDR3 nucleotides read TGCAGCGTTGAAGATGGGGCCAAAAACATTCAGTACTTC. It specifies CSVEDGAKNIQYF.

The J gene is TRBJ2-1, the V gene TRBV5-6; 9 bases match TRBD2. Unmatched junction bases numbered 14, after V lost 4 bases and J lost 9 bases. CDR1 SGHDT and CDR2 YYEEEE come from the germline V gene. This CDR3 has 16 residues. CDR3 in amino acids: CASSPVRGRAIGEQFF. CDR3 nucleotide sequence: TGTGCCAGCAGCCCCGTTCGCGGGAGGGCCATCGGTGAGCAGTTCTTC.

There are a few counts of this clonotype. The rearrangement joins TRBV6-5 to TRBJ1-2; 12 bases agree with TRBD1. The V segment lost 7 bases and the J segment 3 bases; nucleotides outside the gene matches: 12. Germline-derived CDR1 and CDR2 are MNHEY and SVGAGI. The length of the CDR3 is 17 residues. The CDR3, as DNA: TGTGCCAGCACTACCGGGGGACAGGGGGCTTCTCACTATGGCTACACCTTC. This translates into CASTTGGQGASHYGYTF.

Details on this clonotype: This may be a read error: a much more frequent sequence differs by one nucleotide. V usage is TRBV5-1 and J usage is TRBJ2-3; 7 positions agree with TRBD1. This CDR3 region has 14 residues. From germline, CDR1 is SGHRS and CDR2 YFSETQ. The CDR3 coding sequence is TGCGCCAGCAGCTTGGTGGCAGGGACAGATACGCGGTATTTT. This codes for CASSLVAGTDTRYF.

This clonotype was seen a single time. A junction end diverges from the germline sequence, so it may reflect a read error. This sequence joins TRBV5-1 and TRBJ1-1; D call uncertain. The CDR3 is made up of 15 amino acids. The germline gives CDR1 SGHRS, CDR2 YFSETQ. CDR3 DNA: TGCGCCAGCAGCTTGGAAATCGGCAGGAACTCTGAAGCTTTCTTT. Translating it yields CASSLEIGRNSEAFF.

There are a few counts of this clonotype. One end of the junction does not line up with germline, which may come from a read error. The chain uses TRBV2 and TRBJ2-1, with TRBD2 matching over 9 bases. Germline CDR1 reads SNHLY; CDR2 reads FYNNEI. The CDR3 contains 15 residues. CDR3 amino acids: CASSELGAEAGGLVF. CDR3 DNA sequence: TGTGCCAGCAGTGAATTGGGTGCTGAGGCGGGAGGGCTGGTCTTC.

A few counts support this clonotype. The chain recombines TRBV6-5 with TRBJ1-2; 7 bases agree with TRBD1. The CDR3 runs to 15 residues. Germline trimming cut 0 bases from V and 2 bases from J; bases unmatched to any gene: 3. Germline CDR1 reads MNHEY; CDR2 reads SVGAGI. The CDR3 DNA sequence: TGTGCCAGCAGTTACTCAGGGACAGCGAACTATGGCTACACCTTC. This sequence encodes CASSYSGTANYGYTF.

This chain joins TRBV20-1 and TRBJ1-2, with TRBD1 matching over 7 bases. From germline, CDR1 is DFQATT and CDR2 SNEGSKA (reference sequence). This CDR3 region has 13 residues. J was trimmed by 4 bases and V by 2 bases; bases with no gene match: 4. In DNA form, the CDR3 reads TGCAGTGCTAGACCTACAGGGGCCTATGGCTACACCTTC. Protein product: CSARPTGAYGYTF.

This sequence joins TRBV28 and TRBJ1-1; the D is unclear. CDR3 length equals 13 residues. Germline CDR1 MDHEN, CDR2 SYDVKM. V was trimmed by 8 bases and J by 2 bases, leaving 12 bases between them. CDR3: CASAEQRNTEAFF. The CDR3 DNA reads as TGTGCCAGCGCGGAACAGCGCAACACTGAAGCTTTCTTT.

The rearrangement links TRBV7-9 to TRBJ2-3, with TRBD2 matching 8 bases. With V trimmed by 2 bases and J by 2 bases, 18 bases remained unmatched. CDR1 and CDR2 (germline): SEHNR, FQNEAQ (reference sequence). This CDR3 has 20 residues. CDR3 DNA: TGTGCCAGCAGCTTACCAAGGGCGTCAAAAGCGGGAGCGAACACAGATACGCAGTATTTT. Encoded protein: CASSLPRASKAGANTDTQYF.

This clonotype was recorded a few times. J is TRBJ2-3 and V is TRBV6-5; a possible D gene is TRBD1 (5 bases). V was cut by 6 bases and J by 4 bases, with 8 bases left in between. The CDR3 runs to 12 residues. Germline CDR1 and CDR2: MNHEY and SVGAGI. In nucleotides, the CDR3 is TGTGCCAGCAGAACAGGATCAGATACGCAGTATTTT. This translates into CASRTGSDTQYF.

The count of this clonotype is one. J is TRBJ2-1 and V is TRBV12-3 or TRBV12-4; the match to TRBD2 covers 7 bases. The CDR3 has 12 residues. V trimming: 5 bases; J trimming: 14 bases; junction bases outside the gene matches: 9. Written as DNA, the CDR3 is TGTGCCAGCAGTCTCACTAGCGCCGGGGAGTTCTTC. Amino acid sequence: CASSLTSAGEFF.

The rearrangement links TRBV12-5 to TRBJ1-1; the D is unclear. The V and J ends lost 0 bases and 3 bases respectively, with 8 bases between them. Germline V gene sequence: CDR1 LGHNT, CDR2 FRNRAP. This CDR3 is built from 14 residues. CDR3 residues: CASGLVLGHTEAFF. As DNA, the CDR3 is TGTGCTAGTGGTTTGGTACTCGGACACACTGAAGCTTTCTTT. The whole variable domain, filled in from reference TRBV12-5 and TRBJ1-1, reads DARVTQTPRHKVTEMGQEVTMRCQPILGHNTVFWYRQTMMQGLELLAYFRNRAPLDDSGMPKDRFSAEMPDATLATLKIQPSEPRDSAVYFCASGLVLGHTEAFFGQGTRLTVV.

This chain connects TRBV3-1 to TRBJ1-2, with D perhaps matching TRBD1 (5 bases). V was clipped by 1 base and J by 0 bases, with 15 bases between them. CDR1 and CDR2 (germline): LGHDT, YNNKEL (reference sequence). The CDR3 extends over 17 amino acids. DNA of the CDR3: TGTGCCAGCAGCCAAGTCCCCCGACAGAATGCTAACTATGGCTACACCTTC. It specifies CASSQVPRQNANYGYTF. The full variable domain, with the rest looked up from reference TRBV3-1 and TRBJ1-2, is DTAVSQTPKYLVTQMGNDKSIKCEQNLGHDTMYWYKQDSKKFLKIMFSYNNKELIINETVPNRFSPKSPDKAHLNLHINSLELGDSAVYFCASSQVPRQNANYGYTFGSGTRLTVV.